This TCR beta chain was found in a study of blood T cell repertoires in COVID-19. This clone has just one count. Assay used: immunoSEQ multiplex PCR; TCRdb lists only in-frame clones, some missing. Found here are 110,000 or so clones, 81% of them singletons; the top ten hold more than 9%. The germline V gene encodes CDR1 SGHDN and CDR2 FVKESK. This CDR3 has 13 amino acids. V lost 0 bases and J 5 bases, leaving 7 bases between the germline ends. V usage is TRBV14 and J usage is TRBJ1-1; unclear D gene. The sequenced sample was peripheral blood. The TCR sequence derives from a human donor in a cohort sampled during active COVID-19. The CDR3 DNA follows: TGTGCCAGCAGCCAAGACAGAGGTACTGAAGCTTTCTTT. Protein: CASSQDRGTEAFF.